The T cell receptor beta chain described here comes from a study of OX40 agonist ivuxolimab in advanced cancers. General study findings and limits: Both CD4+ and CD8+ T cell populations in blood had undergone clonal expansion by week 6 at 0.1 to 3.0 mg/kg.

Turning to this clone: The antigen remains unidentified.

The CDR3 sequence is 12 residues long. V was trimmed by 2 bases and J by 7 bases, leaving 11 bases between them. Germline V gives CDR1 GTSNPN, CDR2 SVGIG (reference sequence). This table comes from immunoSEQ multiplex PCR, and its TCRdb copy is limited to in-frame clones, with some not included. The table lists about 77,000 clones, over 75% of them singletons. This clonotype was sampled from an adult with an advanced solid tumor such as melanoma, head and neck, liver or kidney cancer. The J gene is TRBJ1-1, the V gene TRBV30; D is unclear. The material was CD4+ or CD8+ T cells sorted from blood, obtained in a trial of the OX40 agonist ivuxolimab. The CDR3 loop reads CAWSLHPIEAFF. In nucleotides, the CDR3 is TGTGCCTGGAGTCTACACCCGATTGAAGCTTTCTTT.